The 3 T cell receptor beta chains reported below all come from one sample, sequenced in a study of shared clonotypes between healthy human individuals. Data came from immunoSEQ multiplex PCR; TCRdb stores just in-frame clones and leaves some out. The data show about 100,000 clones, 67% seen once. Sequencing used memory CD8+ T cells sorted from blood. The sample's subset: CD45RO+ cells pooled with CCR7-negative TemRA cells. Receptors originate from a woman aged 30 to 39 in good health.

This clone has a count of ten or more. The chain carries TRBV29-1 and TRBJ1-4; perhaps TRBD1 as D (5 bases). Germline lookup yields CDR1 SQVTM and CDR2 ANQGSEA. This CDR3 region has 15 residues. Trimming stripped 6 bases from V and 5 bases from J, with 19 bases between. CDR3 DNA sequence: TGCAGCGTCTGGATGTGGGACGGAAAAAATGAAAAACTGTTTTTT. It specifies CSVWMWDGKNEKLFF.

The chain combines TRBV4-1 with TRBJ2-3; 13 bases line up with TRBD2. After removal of 0 bases from V and 7 bases from J, the junction contained 10 bases not matched to a gene. The CDR3 extends over 18 amino acids. Germline CDR1 is MGHRA and CDR2 is YSYEKL. This chain's CDR3 is CASSQDGLAGDRAYTQYF. Written as DNA, the CDR3 is TGCGCCAGCAGCCAAGATGGACTAGCGGGAGATCGGGCATATACGCAGTATTTT.

This rearrangement joins TRBV29-1 to TRBJ2-5; D is undetermined. The germline V and J ends were trimmed by 2 bases and 3 bases, with 10 bases remaining between them. The CDR3 extends over 13 amino acids. Germline CDR1 reads SQVTM; CDR2 reads ANQGSEA. The CDR3 DNA reads TGCAGCGTTGAATGGCCCCTTGAAGAGACCCAGTACTTC. Translating gives CSVEWPLEETQYF.